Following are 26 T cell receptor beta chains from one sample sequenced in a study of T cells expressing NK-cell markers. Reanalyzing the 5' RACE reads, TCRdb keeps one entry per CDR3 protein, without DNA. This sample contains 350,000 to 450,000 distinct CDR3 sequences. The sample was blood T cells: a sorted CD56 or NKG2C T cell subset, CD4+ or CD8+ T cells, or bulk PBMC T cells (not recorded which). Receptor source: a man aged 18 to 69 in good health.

The chain's CDR3 is CASSGSGNRAFF. The V gene is TRBV5-4, the J gene TRBJ1-1. Germline lookup yields CDR1 SGHNT and CDR2 YYREEE (reference sequence). The CDR3 is 12 amino acids.

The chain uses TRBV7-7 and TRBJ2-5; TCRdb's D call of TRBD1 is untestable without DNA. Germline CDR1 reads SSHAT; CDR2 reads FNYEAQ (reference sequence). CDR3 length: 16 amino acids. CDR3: CASSSQGRGRQETQYF.

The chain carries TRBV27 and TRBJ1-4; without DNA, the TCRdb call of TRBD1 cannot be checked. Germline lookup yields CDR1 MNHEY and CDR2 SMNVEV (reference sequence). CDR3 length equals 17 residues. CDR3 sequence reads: CASSERGWYRGGEKLFF.

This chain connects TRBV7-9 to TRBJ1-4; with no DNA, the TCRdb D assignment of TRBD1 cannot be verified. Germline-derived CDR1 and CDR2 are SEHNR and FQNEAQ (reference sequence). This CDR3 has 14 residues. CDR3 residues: CASSEAGGGEKLFF.

The CDR3 spells CASSPRQGLSTDTQYF. This rearrangement joins TRBV28 to TRBJ2-3; TCRdb outputs TRBD1, but without DNA this stays unchecked. This CDR3 is 16 amino acids long. Germline CDR1 reads MDHEN; CDR2 reads SYDVKM.

This chain's CDR3 is CSASTQGARETQYF. The chain couples TRBV20-1 to TRBJ2-5; the D call of TRBD1 rests on TCRdb alone, since no DNA is present to check it. This CDR3 contains 14 residues. CDR1 DFQATT and CDR2 SNEGSKA come from the germline V gene (reference sequence).

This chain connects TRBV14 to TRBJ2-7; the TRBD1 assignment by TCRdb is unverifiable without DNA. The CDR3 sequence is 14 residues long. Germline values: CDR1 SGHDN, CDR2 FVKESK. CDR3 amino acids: CASSPNRGQYEQYF.

CDR3 region: CASSDYTEAFF. The chain links TRBV5-1 to TRBJ1-1. The CDR3 has 11 amino acids. The germline gives CDR1 SGHRS, CDR2 YFSETQ.

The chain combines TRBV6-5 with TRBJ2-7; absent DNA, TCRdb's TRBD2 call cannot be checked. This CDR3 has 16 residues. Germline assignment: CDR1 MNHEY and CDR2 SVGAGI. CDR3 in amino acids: CASVLASGGFNYEQYF.

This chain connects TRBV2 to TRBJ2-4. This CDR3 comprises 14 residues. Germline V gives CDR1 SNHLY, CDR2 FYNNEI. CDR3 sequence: CASSGIGAKNIQYF.

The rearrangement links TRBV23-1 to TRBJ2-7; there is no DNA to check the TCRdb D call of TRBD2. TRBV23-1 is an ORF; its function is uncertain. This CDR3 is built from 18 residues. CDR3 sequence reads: CASSGPYVPFFSPYEQYF.

Here the CDR3 reads CASSRGTGHTGELFF. J is TRBJ2-2 and V is TRBV19; TCRdb outputs TRBD1, but without DNA this stays unchecked. The CDR3 is made up of 15 amino acids. Per germline, CDR1 LNHDA and CDR2 SQIVND (reference sequence).

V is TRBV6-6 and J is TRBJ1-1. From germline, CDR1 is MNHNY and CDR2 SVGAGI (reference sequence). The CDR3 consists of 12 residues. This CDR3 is CASSYSTAKAFF.

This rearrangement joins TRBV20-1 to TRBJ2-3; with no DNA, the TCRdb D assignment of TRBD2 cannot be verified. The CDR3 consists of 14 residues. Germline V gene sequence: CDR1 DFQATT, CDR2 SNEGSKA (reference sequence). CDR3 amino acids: CSARGLVITDTQYF.

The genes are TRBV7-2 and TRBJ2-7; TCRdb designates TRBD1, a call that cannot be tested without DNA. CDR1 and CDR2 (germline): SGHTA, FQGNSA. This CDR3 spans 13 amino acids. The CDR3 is CASSQGWVYEQYF.

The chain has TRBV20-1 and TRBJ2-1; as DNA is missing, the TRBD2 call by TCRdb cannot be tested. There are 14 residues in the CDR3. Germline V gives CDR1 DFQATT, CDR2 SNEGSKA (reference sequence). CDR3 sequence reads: CSATTSGGPWEQFF.

The CDR3 here is CAIRSAYSYEQYF. V and J are TRBV10-3 and TRBJ2-7; TCRdb returns TRBD2, unconfirmable since there is no DNA. The germline CDR1 and CDR2 sequences are ENHRY and SYGVKD. The CDR3 is made up of 13 amino acids.

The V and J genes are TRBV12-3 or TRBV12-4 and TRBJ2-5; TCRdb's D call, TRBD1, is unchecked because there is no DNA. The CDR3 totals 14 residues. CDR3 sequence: CASMRGGTQETQYF.

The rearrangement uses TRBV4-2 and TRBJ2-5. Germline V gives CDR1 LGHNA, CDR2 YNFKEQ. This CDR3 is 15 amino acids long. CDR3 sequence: CASSQLRHEPETQYF.

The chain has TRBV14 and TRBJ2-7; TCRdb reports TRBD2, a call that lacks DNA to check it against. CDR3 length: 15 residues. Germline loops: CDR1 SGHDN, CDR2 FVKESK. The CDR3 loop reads CASSQDGLAGSEQYF.

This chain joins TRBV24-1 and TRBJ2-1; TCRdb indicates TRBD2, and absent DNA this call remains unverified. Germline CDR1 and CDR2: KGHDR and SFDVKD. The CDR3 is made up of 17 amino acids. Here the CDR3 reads CATSSSLAGGRSNEQFF.

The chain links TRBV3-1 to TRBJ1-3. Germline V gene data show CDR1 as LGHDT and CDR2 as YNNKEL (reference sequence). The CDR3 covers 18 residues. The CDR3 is CASSQEVFQGGPGNTIYF.

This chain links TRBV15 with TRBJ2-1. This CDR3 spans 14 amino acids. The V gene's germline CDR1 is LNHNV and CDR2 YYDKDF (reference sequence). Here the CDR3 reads CATSRDVNYNEQFF.

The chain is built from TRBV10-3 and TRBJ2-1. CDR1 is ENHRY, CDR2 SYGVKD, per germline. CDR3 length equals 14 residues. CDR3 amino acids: CAISESGPYNEQFF.

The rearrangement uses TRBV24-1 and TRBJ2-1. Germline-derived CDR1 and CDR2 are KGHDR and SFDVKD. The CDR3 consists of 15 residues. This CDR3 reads CATSDRTGAHNEQFF.

The CDR3 here is CASSLGGTSRTDTQYF. The chain combines TRBV6-1 with TRBJ2-3; the D call of TRBD1 rests on TCRdb alone, since no DNA is present to check it. The germline CDR1 and CDR2 sequences are MNHNS and SASEGT. CDR3 size: 16 residues.